This TCR beta chain was captured in a study of cytomegalovirus exposure and HLA in healthy donors. Study summary: Early released data had 65 million to 100 million unique TCRs, all coming from HLA-typed donors. Study results and caveats: In a later analysis, at a false discovery rate of 0.05, some 15,000 TCR beta sequences were associated with HLA alleles. Differences between HLA loci emerged in a later analysis of TCR association rates, with DRB1 most and HLA-C fewest.

PCR employed 60 Vbeta and 13 Jbeta primers. Generated by immunoSEQ multiplex PCR, the TCRdb table keeps only in-frame clones and is missing some. The sample lists around 120,000 clones; around 76% were seen once. Concerning this clone: As yet, its antigen is unknown.

Sequenced: PBMCs. The sequence came from a man aged 45-65 years in good health and CMV-seropositive.

The CDR3 DNA sequence: TGTGCCAGCAGCACAGGGGGTAATGAAAAACTGTTTTTT. This sequence encodes CASSTGGNEKLFF. The chain uses TRBV2 and TRBJ1-4; 8 bases fit TRBD1. Germline assignment: CDR1 SNHLY and CDR2 FYNNEI. Germline trimming cut 6 bases from V and 4 bases from J; bases unmatched to any gene: 1. CDR3 length: 13 residues.